The present entry profiles one T cell receptor beta chain with its context. The sample is drawn from a study of blood T cell repertoires in COVID-19. Looking at the study overall: Specimens from acute and convalescent COVID-19 originated in the United States, Italy and Spain. Sample material is recorded as cDNA or gDNA derived from T cells, B-cell-depleted T cells, or PBMCs.

Per the authors' pipeline: Reference gene primer amplification gave estimated nucleated cell counts. Clones were read by immunoSEQ multiplex PCR, and TCRdb kept only the in-frame ones, dropping some. The V and J calls and the clone size are those of that table, but D and trimming were determined from the DNA. The data hold 130,000 to 150,000 clones, with 65% to 85% observed a single time. The germline CDR1 and CDR2 sequences are LGHDT and YNNKEL (reference sequence). The CDR3 contains 16 residues. V shed 1 base and J shed 8 bases, with 17 bases lying between them. Input material: peripheral blood. The chain employs TRBV3-1 (or the pseudogene TRBV3-2) and TRBJ2-2, with D possibly TRBD2 on 6 matching bases. The sequence derives from a woman aged 55-69 years with acute or convalescent COVID-19. CDR3: CASSQGGRINSGELFF. The CDR3 DNA reads TGTGCCAGCAGCCAAGGTGGGAGGATTAATTCAGGGGAGCTGTTTTTT.